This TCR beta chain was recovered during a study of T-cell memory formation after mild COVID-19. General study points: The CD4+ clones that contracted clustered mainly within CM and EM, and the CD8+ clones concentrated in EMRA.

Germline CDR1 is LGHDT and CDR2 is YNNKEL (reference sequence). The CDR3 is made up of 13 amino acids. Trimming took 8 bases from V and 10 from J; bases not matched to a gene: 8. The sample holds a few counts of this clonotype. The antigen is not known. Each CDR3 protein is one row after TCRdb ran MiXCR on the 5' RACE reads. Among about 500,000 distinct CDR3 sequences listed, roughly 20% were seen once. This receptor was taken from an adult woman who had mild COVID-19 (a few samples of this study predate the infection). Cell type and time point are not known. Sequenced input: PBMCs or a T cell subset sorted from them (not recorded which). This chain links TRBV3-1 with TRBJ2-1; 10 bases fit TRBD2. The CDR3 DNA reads TGTGCCAGCTCCGGCGGAGCGGGGGGGGAGCAGTTCTTC. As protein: CASSGGAGGEQFF.